This T cell receptor (beta chain) was recovered during a study of T cell responses to AZD1222 COVID-19 vaccine. Method: immunoSEQ multiplex PCR; TCRdb's copy keeps in-frame clones and lacks some. Among over 85,000 clones listed, about 95% were seen once. In regard to this clone: Its antigen is as yet unknown.

The CDR3 has 14 amino acids. V was pared by 0 bases and J by 6 bases, with 2 bases of the junction left unmatched. CDR1 is SGHDT and CDR2 is YYEEEE in the germline V gene. Study-wide points: Donors, mostly white British, included more females; clonal diversity was possibly underestimated. At study baseline, merely six AZD1222 recipients were seropositive.

The clonotype was recovered from an adult who received the AZD1222 COVID-19 vaccine. This specimen was peripheral blood, taken 28 days after the second AZD1222 dose. V is TRBV5-6 and J is TRBJ1-1; 10 bases match TRBD1. DNA for the CDR3: TGTGCCAGCAGCTTGGGGGGACAGGGGTCTGAAGCTTTCTTT. Translating gives CASSLGGQGSEAFF.